A selection of T cell receptor beta chains follows, all from one sample in a study of vaccination effects on CD4 cells after COVID-19. Sequencing was performed with immunoSEQ multiplex PCR; in TCRdb, only in-frame clones are kept and a portion is missing. This sample carries more than 50,000 clones, roughly 79% of them seen once, and the ten largest clones take about 2.5%. No antigen has been assigned to these receptors. Sequences were derived from CD4+ T cells from PBMCs cultured with HCoV-229E spike peptides, sampled before COVID-19 vaccination. These TCRs come from a human donor who received a COVID-19 vaccine. CDR3s include the opening cysteine and the closing phenylalanine or tryptophan. A D gene is named only where the DNA matches it firmly. Size tells how often a clone was seen (once, few, many) or the class of an expanded clone, and some rows leave it out.

J: TRBJ1-5
size: -
V: TRBV19
D: -
CDR3: CASSTSQGAQPQHF
DNA: TGTGCCAGTAGCACTTCTCAGGGAGCCCAGCCCCAGCATTTT

J: TRBJ1-1
size: -
V: TRBV5-1
D: -
CDR3: CASSLYGRTWGDTEAFF
DNA: TGCGCCAGCAGCTTGTACGGCAGGACATGGGGGGACACTGAAGCTTTCTTT

J: TRBJ2-4
size: -
V: TRBV9
D: -
CDR3: CASSVDLENIQYF
DNA: TGTGCCAGCAGCGTAGATCTCGAAAACATTCAGTACTTC

J: TRBJ1-3
size: -
V: TRBV11-2
D: -
CDR3: CASSGRDFLSGNTIYF
DNA: TGTGCCAGCAGCGGCCGGGACTTCCTCTCTGGAAACACCATATATTTT

J: TRBJ2-2
size: -
V: TRBV19
D: -
CDR3: CASSIFPAGELFF
DNA: TGTGCCAGTAGTATATTTCCCGCCGGGGAGCTGTTTTTT

J: TRBJ2-2
size: -
V: TRBV7-3
D: TRBD2
CDR3: CASSLKPSGGAGELFF
DNA: TGTGCCAGCAGCTTAAAGCCTAGCGGGGGGGCCGGGGAGCTGTTTTTT

J: TRBJ2-1
size: -
V: TRBV4-1
D: TRBD2
CDR3: CASSQETSGGYNEQFF
DNA: TGCGCCAGCAGCCAAGAGACTAGCGGGGGCTACAATGAGCAGTTCTTC

J: TRBJ1-2
size: -
V: TRBV3-1/TRBV3-2
D: TRBD1
CDR3: CASSENPGTGDGYTF
DNA: TGTGCCAGCAGCGAGAACCCCGGGACAGGGGATGGCTACACCTTC

J: TRBJ2-2
size: few
V: TRBV9
D: TRBD1
CDR3: CASSVRGSNTGELFF
DNA: TGTGCCAGCAGCGTCAGGGGGTCGAACACCGGGGAGCTGTTTTTT

J: TRBJ1-2
size: -
V: TRBV9
D: -
CDR3: CASSVEQGSDYGYTF
DNA: TGTGCCAGCAGCGTAGAGCAGGGGTCGGACTATGGCTACACCTTC